This passage covers 14 T cell receptor beta chains from one sample sequenced in a study of blood T cell repertoires in COVID-19. TCRdb's table, derived via immunoSEQ multiplex PCR, lists solely in-frame clones and lacks some. The sample lists fewer than 700,000 clones, roughly 91% occurring once. Sequenced: peripheral blood. The source is a woman between 50 and 59 years old with COVID-19, enrolled during active disease.

The genes are TRBV6-5 and TRBJ2-3, with 12 bases that match TRBD2. Germline V lookup: CDR1 MNHEY, CDR2 SVGAGI. This CDR3 has 14 residues. V dropped 7 bases and J dropped 4; count of bases not matched to a gene: 3. In DNA, the CDR3 is TGTGCCAGCAAGCTAGCGGGGGGGTCAGATACGCAGTATTTT. Its translation: CASKLAGGSDTQYF.

This clone was seen only a few times. The rearrangement joins TRBV28 to TRBJ1-5; D possibly corresponds to TRBD1 (6 bases). The CDR3 runs 14 residues. Germline CDR1 is MDHEN and CDR2 is SYDVKM. V shed 5 bases and J shed 4 bases, with 12 bases lying between them. CDR3 nucleotides: TGTGCCAGCAGTGACAGGTTACGGAATCAGCCCCAGCATTTT. It encodes CASSDRLRNQPQHF.

The genes are TRBV5-1 and TRBJ1-2; TRBD1 matches at 7 bases. Germline lookup yields CDR1 SGHRS and CDR2 YFSETQ. V gave up 0 bases and J gave up 4 bases; unmatched junction bases: 3. The CDR3 extends over 14 amino acids. CDR3 sequence: CASSLGDRRYGYTF. The CDR3, as DNA: TGCGCCAGCAGCTTGGGGGACAGACGCTATGGCTACACCTTC.

This sequence joins TRBV6-6 and TRBJ2-7, with D perhaps matching TRBD2 (6 bases). V was pared by 0 bases and J by 5 bases, with 14 bases between. The CDR3 has 15 residues. Germline V gene lookup returns CDR1 MNHNY and CDR2 SVGAGI (reference sequence). CDR3 amino acids: CASSYSGGRGDEQYF. The CDR3 nucleotides read TGTGCCAGCAGTTACTCGGGGGGAAGAGGCGACGAGCAGTACTTC.

The chain couples TRBV12-3 or TRBV12-4 to TRBJ1-1; 11 bases match TRBD1. Losses at the gene ends were 6 bases for V and 8 bases for J; bases not matched to a gene: 2. The CDR3 extends over 12 amino acids. This chain's CDR3 is CASRGQGGEAFF. The CDR3 bases are TGTGCCAGCAGGGGACAGGGGGGAGAAGCTTTCTTT.

The CDR3 loop reads CASSLFEQKHYEQYF. CDR3 in DNA: TGCGCCAGCAGCTTGTTCGAACAGAAACATTACGAGCAGTACTTC. The V call is TRBV5-1, the J call TRBJ2-7; the D is unclear. Germline CDR1 reads SGHRS; CDR2 reads YFSETQ. This CDR3 has 15 residues. The V end lost 1 base, the J end lost 4 bases, and 15 bases lay between the germline ends.

CDR3 region: CASSPMTGKTGELFF. The CDR3 DNA reads as TGTGCCAGCTCACCTATGACAGGGAAGACCGGGGAGCTGTTTTTT. This chain uses TRBV18 with TRBJ2-2; 7 bases match TRBD1. The V and J ends lost 3 bases and 5 bases, in that order; junction bases with no gene match: 6. Germline CDR1 KGHSH, CDR2 LQKENI. The CDR3 covers 15 residues.

This rearrangement joins TRBV10-1 to TRBJ1-6; 9 bases line up with TRBD1. V lost 5 bases and J lost 7; bases outside the gene matches: 6. The CDR3 runs 15 residues. Germline CDR1 reads WNHNN; CDR2 reads SYGVQD (reference sequence). CDR3 in DNA: TGCGCCAGCAGTCTGTCCGGGACAGGGAATTCACCCCTCCACTTT. Translated, it gives CASSLSGTGNSPLHF.

The chain couples TRBV6-2 or TRBV6-3 to TRBJ1-2; D call uncertain. The V end lost 5 bases, the J end lost 7 bases, and 14 bases lay between the germline ends. Germline V lookup: CDR1 MNHEY, CDR2 SVGEGT. This CDR3 is 13 amino acids long. The chain's CDR3 is CASSLDDPGGYTF. CDR3 sequence (DNA): TGTGCCAGCAGTCTAGATGACCCGGGTGGCTACACCTTC.

This clone came up a few times. V usage is TRBV19 and J usage is TRBJ1-4; 8 bases match TRBD1. The germline gives CDR1 LNHDA, CDR2 SQIVND (reference sequence). This CDR3 is built from 14 residues. The V and J ends lost 9 bases and 7 bases, in that order; junction bases with no gene match: 10. The CDR3 DNA reads TGTGCCAGCAATACAGGGGGAAGCGTTGAAAAACTGTTTTTT. Translated, it gives CASNTGGSVEKLFF.

The chain joins TRBV5-1 to TRBJ1-1; unclear D gene. The CDR3 consists of 16 residues. Trimming left V 0 bases short and J 1 base short, with 13 bases between. CDR1 is SGHRS and CDR2 is YFSETQ in the germline V gene. The CDR3 nucleotides read TGCGCCAGCAGCTTGGTAACAGAGCAATGGAACACTGAAGCTTTCTTT. Its translation: CASSLVTEQWNTEAFF.

V is TRBV27 and J is TRBJ1-5; 7 bases are a match to TRBD1. CDR1 and CDR2 from the germline V gene are MNHEY and SMNVEV (reference sequence). The ends lost 2 bases at V and 6 bases at J; junction bases unmatched: 7. The CDR3 totals 15 residues. The CDR3 sequence is CASSLGRGDIQPQHF. DNA for the CDR3: TGTGCCAGCAGTTTAGGCAGGGGGGATATTCAGCCCCAGCATTTT.

The V gene is TRBV13, the J gene TRBJ2-7, with D unclear. Germline V gene data show CDR1 as PRHDT and CDR2 as FYEKMQ (reference sequence). The CDR3 is made up of 11 amino acids. Between the trimmed V and J ends, which lost 0 bases and 9 bases, there was a span of 6 bases. The CDR3 sequence: CASSLGRVQYF. CDR3 bases: TGTGCCAGCAGCTTAGGCCGCGTGCAGTACTTC.

This rearrangement joins TRBV7-9 to TRBJ1-1; 7 nucleotides line up with TRBD1. J was trimmed by 1 base and V by 7 bases; bases with no gene match: 9. The V gene's germline CDR1 is SEHNR and CDR2 FQNEAQ (reference sequence). The CDR3 is 15 amino acids. The CDR3 sequence: CASTATGRRNTEAFF. CDR3 in DNA: TGTGCCAGCACCGCGACAGGGAGGAGGAACACTGAAGCTTTCTTT.